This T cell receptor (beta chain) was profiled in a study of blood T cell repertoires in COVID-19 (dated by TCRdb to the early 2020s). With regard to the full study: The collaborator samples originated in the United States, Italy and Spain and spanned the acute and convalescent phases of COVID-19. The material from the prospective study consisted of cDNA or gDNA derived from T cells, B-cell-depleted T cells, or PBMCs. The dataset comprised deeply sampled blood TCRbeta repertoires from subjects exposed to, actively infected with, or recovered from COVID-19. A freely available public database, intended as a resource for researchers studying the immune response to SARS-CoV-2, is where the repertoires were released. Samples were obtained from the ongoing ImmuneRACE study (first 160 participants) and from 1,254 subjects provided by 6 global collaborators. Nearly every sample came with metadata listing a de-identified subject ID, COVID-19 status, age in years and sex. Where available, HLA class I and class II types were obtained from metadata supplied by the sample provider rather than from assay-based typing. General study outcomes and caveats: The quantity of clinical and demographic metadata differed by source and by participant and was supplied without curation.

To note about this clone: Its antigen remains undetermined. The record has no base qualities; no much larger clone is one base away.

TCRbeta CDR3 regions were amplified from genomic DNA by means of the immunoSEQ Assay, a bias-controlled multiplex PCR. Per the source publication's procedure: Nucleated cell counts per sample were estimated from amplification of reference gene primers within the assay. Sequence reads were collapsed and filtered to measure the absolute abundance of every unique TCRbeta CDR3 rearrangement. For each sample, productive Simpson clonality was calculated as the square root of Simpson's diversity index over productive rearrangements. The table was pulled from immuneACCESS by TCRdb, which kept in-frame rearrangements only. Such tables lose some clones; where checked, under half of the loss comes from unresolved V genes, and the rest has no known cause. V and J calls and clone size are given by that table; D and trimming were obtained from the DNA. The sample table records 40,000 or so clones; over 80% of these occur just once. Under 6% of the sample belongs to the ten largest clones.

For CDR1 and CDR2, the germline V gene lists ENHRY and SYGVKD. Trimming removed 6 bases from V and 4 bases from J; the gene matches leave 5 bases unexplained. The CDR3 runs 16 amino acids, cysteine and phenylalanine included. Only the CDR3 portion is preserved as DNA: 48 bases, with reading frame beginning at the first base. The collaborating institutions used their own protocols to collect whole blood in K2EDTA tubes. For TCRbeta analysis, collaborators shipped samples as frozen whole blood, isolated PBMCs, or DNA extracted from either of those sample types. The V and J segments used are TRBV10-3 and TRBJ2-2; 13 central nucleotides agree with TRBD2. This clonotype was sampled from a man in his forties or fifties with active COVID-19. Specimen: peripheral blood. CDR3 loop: CAISDRLAGGTGELFF. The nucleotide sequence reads TGTGCCATCAGCGACAGACTAGCGGGGGGCACCGGGGAGCTGTTTTTT.